Below, 29 T cell receptor beta chains from the same sample are listed, as sequenced in a study of monozygotic twins with inflammatory bowel disease. Using the 5' RACE reads, TCRdb records one entry per CDR3 protein without DNA. The data include fewer than 450,000 distinct CDR3 sequences; the top ten clones carry around 2.6%. Input material: blood. These receptors came from a human donor with ulcerative colitis or Crohn's disease, or a healthy co-twin of an affected twin (not recorded which).

This sequence joins TRBV29-1 and TRBJ2-2; the TCRdb call, TRBD2, lacks DNA for checking. The CDR3 has 16 residues. CDR1 and CDR2 (germline): SQVTM, ANQGSEA. The CDR3: CSVVGRGGVSTGELFF.

The chain is built from TRBV7-2 and TRBJ2-2; TCRdb names TRBD2, which stays unverified in the absence of DNA. CDR1 and CDR2 (germline): SGHTA, FQGNSA. This CDR3 spans 17 amino acids. The CDR3 sequence: CASSWKRGLTLTGELFF.

This chain uses TRBV28 with TRBJ2-7; TCRdb proposes TRBD1, but this gene call is untestable without DNA. Germline V gives CDR1 MDHEN, CDR2 SYDVKM. There are 15 residues in the CDR3. The CDR3 sequence: CASSMAHRGLPEQYF.

This chain connects TRBV7-9 to TRBJ2-3; checking the TCRdb D call of TRBD1 is not possible without DNA. Looked up from germline, CDR1 is SEHNR and CDR2 is FQNEAQ (reference sequence). The CDR3 is 13 amino acids. CDR3: CASSPRQEDTQYF. Full variable domain (missing parts from reference TRBV7-9 and TRBJ2-3): DTGVSQNPRHKITKRGQNVTFRCDPISEHNRLYWYRQTLGQGPEFLTYFQNEAQLEKSRLLSDRFSAERPKGSFSTLEIQRTEQGDSAMYLCASSPRQEDTQYFGPGTRLTVL.

The rearrangement links TRBV4-2 to TRBJ1-5. CDR3 length equals 13 residues. Germline V gives CDR1 LGHNA, CDR2 YNFKEQ. The CDR3 protein is CASSLKVRQPQHF.

This sequence joins TRBV5-1 and TRBJ2-1; TCRdb lists TRBD1, though no DNA is available to test this call. The V gene's germline CDR1 is SGHRS and CDR2 YFSETQ. The CDR3 length is 14 residues. Here the CDR3 reads CASSHGDRANEQFF.

This sequence joins TRBV6-5 and TRBJ2-5. The CDR3 totals 13 residues. In germline, CDR1 is MNHEY, CDR2 SVGAGI. CDR3 sequence reads: CASSFDGIETQYF.

The chain is built from TRBV3-1 and TRBJ2-2; TCRdb's assignment of TRBD2 cannot be checked, as there is no DNA. The CDR3 totals 16 residues. Per germline, CDR1 LGHDT and CDR2 YNNKEL (reference sequence). The CDR3 loop is CASSPLGFEGTGELFF.

CDR3 sequence reads: CASSVVGGGSHEQYF. The V call is TRBV9, the J call TRBJ2-7; the TCRdb call, TRBD1, lacks DNA for checking. The CDR3 consists of 15 residues. Germline lookup yields CDR1 SGDLS and CDR2 YYNGEE.

V is TRBV28 and J is TRBJ1-2; TCRdb selects TRBD1, and the lack of DNA leaves this call unchecked. Germline V gene data show CDR1 as MDHEN and CDR2 as SYDVKM. This CDR3 has 18 amino acids. The CDR3 region is CASKGHLDDRGLGIGYTF.

The rearrangement joins TRBV27 to TRBJ1-6. The V gene's germline CDR1 is MNHEY and CDR2 SMNVEV (reference sequence). The CDR3 is 17 amino acids. The CDR3 loop reads CASSHPMTGPYNSPLHF.

The chain links TRBV5-1 to TRBJ2-2; TCRdb gives TRBD2 as the D gene, but with no DNA this cannot be confirmed. Germline loops: CDR1 SGHRS, CDR2 YFSETQ. The CDR3 runs to 17 residues. The CDR3 sequence is CASSLGTSGANTGELFF.

This chain links TRBV3-1 with TRBJ2-2; the TCRdb D gene call, TRBD1, has no DNA to confirm it. This CDR3 has 11 amino acids. From germline, CDR1 is LGHDT and CDR2 YNNKEL (reference sequence). The CDR3 sequence: CACSGVGELFF.

The V gene is TRBV7-2, the J gene TRBJ2-7; TCRdb selects TRBD1, and the lack of DNA leaves this call unchecked. Germline CDR1 SGHTA, CDR2 FQGNSA. This CDR3 region has 16 residues. The CDR3: CASSLGGGIPPYEQYF.

The chain has TRBV7-3 and TRBJ2-3; lacking DNA, the TRBD2 call made by TCRdb goes unchecked. The CDR3 runs 16 residues. The V gene's germline CDR1 is SGHTA and CDR2 FQGTGA. This CDR3 reads CASSPGLAESTDTQYF.

The rearrangement uses TRBV12-3 or TRBV12-4 and TRBJ2-7; TCRdb returns TRBD1, unconfirmable since there is no DNA. The CDR3 is 15 residues long. The chain's CDR3 is CASGRWGLSNYEQYF.

This chain uses TRBV20-1 with TRBJ2-3; TCRdb designates TRBD1, a call that cannot be tested without DNA. This CDR3 contains 12 residues. CDR1 is DFQATT and CDR2 is SNEGSKA in the germline V gene (reference sequence). The chain's CDR3 is CIPDGSSDTQYF.

The rearrangement joins TRBV21-1 to TRBJ1-1; TCRdb designates TRBD1, a call that cannot be tested without DNA. TRBV21-1 is listed as a pseudogene. The CDR3 covers 21 residues. CDR3 residues: CASSTPTPSGTLGGMNTEAFF.

The chain has TRBV7-2 and TRBJ2-2; with no DNA, the TCRdb D assignment of TRBD1 cannot be verified. This CDR3 is built from 15 residues. Germline V gene lookup returns CDR1 SGHTA and CDR2 FQGNSA. The CDR3 sequence is CASSLGQVDTGELFF.

The chain has TRBV9 and TRBJ2-7. The germline V gene encodes CDR1 SGDLS and CDR2 YYNGEE. This CDR3 contains 14 residues. The CDR3 region is CASSVGQATYEQYF.

This rearrangement joins TRBV5-4 to TRBJ2-3; absent DNA, TCRdb's TRBD2 call cannot be checked. This CDR3 has 16 amino acids. Per the germline V gene, CDR1 is SGHNT and CDR2 is YYREEE (reference sequence). The CDR3 spells CASSRGPSGGTDTQYF.

The V gene is TRBV20-1, the J gene TRBJ1-2; with no DNA, the TCRdb D assignment of TRBD1 cannot be verified. Germline V gives CDR1 DFQATT, CDR2 SNEGSKA (reference sequence). CDR3 length: 19 residues. The CDR3 here is CSAYRPVGLRGDRNYGYTF.

The V call is TRBV5-1, the J call TRBJ2-7; as DNA is missing, the TRBD1 call by TCRdb cannot be tested. This CDR3 contains 13 residues. Germline V gene data show CDR1 as SGHRS and CDR2 as YFSETQ. The CDR3 region is CASSAGQVYEQYF.

This chain joins TRBV6-2 or TRBV6-3 and TRBJ2-7; the D gene TCRdb calls, TRBD1, cannot be checked with no DNA. In germline, CDR1 is MNHEY, CDR2 SVGEGT. The CDR3 extends over 15 amino acids. CDR3 residues: CASSQMGGVTYEQYF.

This sequence joins TRBV14 and TRBJ1-6; TCRdb reports TRBD1, a call that lacks DNA to check it against. The length of the CDR3 is 16 residues. The germline gives CDR1 SGHDN, CDR2 FVKESK. This CDR3 is CASSLLGQGANSPLHF.

The chain couples TRBV10-3 to TRBJ2-7; as DNA is missing, the TRBD2 call by TCRdb cannot be tested. This CDR3 contains 14 residues. Germline CDR1 is ENHRY and CDR2 is SYGVKD. The chain's CDR3 is CAISEGLVPSEQYF.

This chain uses TRBV5-1 with TRBJ2-3; TCRdb's D call, TRBD2, is unchecked because there is no DNA. The germline CDR1 and CDR2 sequences are SGHRS and YFSETQ. This CDR3 spans 16 amino acids. Here the CDR3 reads CASSLVLAGVGDTQYF.

V gene TRBV5-4 combines with J gene TRBJ1-4. The CDR3 length is 15 residues. CDR1 is SGHNT and CDR2 is YYREEE in the germline V gene (reference sequence). The CDR3 sequence is CASSRTGTRNEKLFF.

V and J are TRBV5-5 and TRBJ2-4. CDR1 and CDR2 (germline): SGHKS, YYEKEE (reference sequence). This CDR3 has 14 amino acids. The CDR3 loop is CASSLVAKANMQYF.